The 25 T cell receptor beta chains below all came from one sample that was sequenced in a study of T cell repertoires in aging, cancer and after chemotherapy. TRB rearrangements spanning V, D and J were amplified using mixed TRB-A/B primers. Each CDR3 protein gets one entry after TCRdb re-called the multiplex PCR reads with MiXCR. In the table there are 8,100 or so distinct CDR3 sequences, over 30% of which are singletons. Amplification of TCR beta used genomic DNA extracted from peripheral blood. The sequencing sample was made of blood. These receptors were obtained from a human donor in good health.

CDR3 amino acids: CASSSRMTGTKGYTF. CDR3 nucleotide sequence: TGTGCCAGCAGCTCACGGATGACAGGGACAAAGGGCTACACCTTC. The gene calls are TRBV7-2 and TRBJ1-2; TRBD1 agrees at 7 bases. J lost 8 bases, V lost 4 bases, and 13 bases had no gene match. The CDR3 loop spans 15 amino acids. The germline V gene encodes CDR1 SGHTA and CDR2 FQGNSA. The full variable domain, in which reference TRBV7-2 and TRBJ1-2 provide the parts outside the CDR3, is GAGVSQSPSNKVTEKGKDVELRCDPISGHTALYWYRQSLGQGLEFLIYFQGNSAPDKSGLPSDRFSAERTGGSVSTLTIQRTQQEDSAVYLCASSSRMTGTKGYTFGSGTRLTVV.

This clonotype was detected a few times. The J gene is TRBJ2-1, the V gene TRBV12-3 or TRBV12-4; 13 bases match TRBD2. The CDR3 contains 15 residues. With 6 bases clipped from V and 8 bases from J, the junction kept 7 bases outside the gene matches. The CDR3 reads CASRGLAGSKDEQFF. CDR3 nucleotide sequence: TGTGCCAGCAGGGGACTAGCGGGAAGTAAGGATGAGCAGTTCTTC.

V gene TRBV27 combines with J gene TRBJ2-7; D is perhaps TRBD2 (5 bases). Trimming stripped 3 bases from V and 0 bases from J, with 9 bases between. There are 14 residues in the CDR3. Germline lookup yields CDR1 MNHEY and CDR2 SMNVEV (reference sequence). The CDR3 DNA sequence: TGTGCCAGCAGTTTGAAGCGGACCTCCTACGAGCAGTACTTC. This gives the protein CASSLKRTSYEQYF.

Remarks on this clonotype: At one boundary the junction diverges from the germline segment, which might be a read error. This rearrangement joins TRBV30 to TRBJ1-2; D is ambiguous. Germline assignment: CDR1 GTSNPN and CDR2 SVGIG (reference sequence). This CDR3 spans 13 amino acids. The chain's CDR3 is CASSQEGGYGYTF. In nucleotides, the CDR3 is TGCGCCAGCAGCCAAGAAGGAGGCTATGGCTACACCTTC.

This clonotype was detected only a few times. The chain has TRBV5-5 and TRBJ2-7; the D gene is possibly TRBD2 (6 bases). Between the trimmed V and J ends, which lost 2 bases and 4 bases, there was a span of 19 bases. There are 16 residues in the CDR3. CDR1 SGHKS and CDR2 YYEKEE come from the germline V gene (reference sequence). The CDR3 DNA follows: TGTGCCAGCAGCTTTGGCGGGGAACTCCGCGGGTACGAGCAGTACTTC. Protein: CASSFGGELRGYEQYF.

The chain has TRBV29-1 and TRBJ2-1; TRBD1 might be the D (6 bases). The CDR3 contains 12 residues. CDR1 is SQVTM, CDR2 ANQGSEA, per germline. Between the trimmed V and J ends, which lost 7 bases and 5 bases, there was a span of 12 bases. The CDR3 spells CSAEDSDNEQFF. CDR3 bases: TGCAGCGCCGAGGACAGTGACAATGAGCAGTTCTTC.

The chain carries TRBV5-6 and TRBJ2-6, with a possible D match to TRBD1 (6 bases). Trimming left V 5 bases short and J 0 bases short, with 15 bases between. Germline loops: CDR1 SGHDT, CDR2 YYEEEE. The CDR3 spans 17 residues. The CDR3 sequence is CASRSEGQSSGANVLTF. The CDR3, as DNA: TGTGCCAGCAGGTCCGAGGGACAATCCTCTGGGGCCAACGTCCTGACTTTC. The complete variable domain, with remaining parts taken from reference TRBV5-6 and TRBJ2-6, reads DAGVTQSPTHLIKTRGQQVTLRCSPKSGHDTVSWYQQALGQGPQFIFQYYEEEERQRGNFPDRFSGHQFPNYSSELNVNALLLGDSALYLCASRSEGQSSGANVLTFGAGSRLTVL.

This clonotype appeared a few times. This chain joins TRBV6-5 and TRBJ1-2; D not resolved. The CDR3 sequence is 13 residues long. Germline V gives CDR1 MNHEY, CDR2 SVGAGI. The V end was cut by 6 bases, the J end by 5 bases, with 13 bases between. The CDR3 DNA reads as TGTGCCAGCAGGCGGGAAGGATTGTATGGCTACACCTTC. It encodes CASRREGLYGYTF.

This clonotype has just one count. The rearrangement uses TRBV12-3 or TRBV12-4 and TRBJ1-4, with 8 bases fitting TRBD1. The CDR3 has 14 residues. V was clipped by 7 bases and J by 10 bases; unmatched bases: 11. CDR3 sequence: CASIRDRKVGKLFF. In nucleotides, the CDR3 is TGTGCCAGCATCCGGGACAGGAAAGTGGGAAAACTGTTTTTT.

The chain uses TRBV20-1 and TRBJ2-7, with TRBD1 as a possible D gene (5 bases). Between the trimmed V and J ends, which lost 6 bases and 2 bases, there was a span of 8 bases. The CDR3 spans 11 residues. The germline CDR1 and CDR2 sequences are DFQATT and SNEGSKA (reference sequence). The CDR3 spells CSAETAYEQYF. In DNA, the CDR3 is TGCAGTGCCGAGACAGCCTACGAGCAGTACTTC.

A few counts support this clonotype. This chain links TRBV19 with TRBJ2-6; TRBD2 matches at 7 bases. CDR1 LNHDA and CDR2 SQIVND come from the germline V gene (reference sequence). After removal of 7 bases from V and 0 bases from J, the junction contained 9 bases not matched to a gene. The CDR3 runs 17 residues. The CDR3 DNA reads TGTGCCAGTACCTCTCGTGGGAGGGCCTCTGGGGCCAACGTCCTGACTTTC. Translated: CASTSRGRASGANVLTF.

The CDR3 nucleotides are TGCAGCGCCGTTCAGGTTTTAACGGAAAAACTGTTTTTT. It is translated as CSAVQVLTEKLFF. The chain recombines TRBV29-1 with TRBJ1-4; no clear D gene. V gave up 7 bases and J gave up 8 bases, with 17 bases separating them. This CDR3 is built from 13 residues. Germline values: CDR1 SQVTM, CDR2 ANQGSEA.

This chain uses TRBV6-6 with TRBJ2-3, with 9 bases matching TRBD2. This CDR3 region has 15 residues. With 6 bases clipped from V and 4 bases from J, the junction kept 8 bases outside the gene matches. Germline CDR1 and CDR2: MNHNY and SVGAGI (reference sequence). CDR3 region: CASSSQAGGSDTQYF. The CDR3 bases are TGTGCCAGCAGCTCCCAAGCGGGAGGTTCAGATACGCAGTATTTT.

By share, this clonotype ranks as medium-sized. The V and J genes are TRBV20-1 and TRBJ1-2, with D perhaps TRBD1 (6 bases). CDR1 is DFQATT, CDR2 SNEGSKA, per germline (reference sequence). The V end was cut by 1 base, the J end by 7 bases, with 10 bases between. The CDR3 has 12 amino acids. The CDR3 here is CSARGGGAGYTF. CDR3 in DNA: TGCAGTGCTAGAGGGGGGGGGGCTGGCTACACCTTC.

This clonotype has only a few counts. The chain couples TRBV30 to TRBJ2-3; TRBD2 matches 9 bases. This CDR3 contains 16 residues. Trimming removed 0 bases from V and 2 bases from J; junction bases left unmatched: 6. Germline-derived CDR1 and CDR2 are GTSNPN and SVGIG (reference sequence). This CDR3 reads CAWSVRSGRNTDTQYF. The CDR3 DNA is TGTGCCTGGAGTGTACGAAGCGGGAGGAACACAGATACGCAGTATTTT.

V is TRBV7-6 and J is TRBJ1-1, with a weak D call TRBD1 (5 bases). The V gene's germline CDR1 is SGHVS and CDR2 FNYEAQ. This CDR3 has 14 residues. The V end was cut by 5 bases, the J end by 0 bases, with 10 bases between. DNA of the CDR3: TGTGCCAGCAGCGCGGGACCCATGAACACTGAAGCTTTCTTT. The encoded protein is CASSAGPMNTEAFF.

The rearrangement uses TRBV20-1 and TRBJ2-7; 12 bases are shared with TRBD2. Germline assignment: CDR1 DFQATT and CDR2 SNEGSKA (reference sequence). J gave up 0 bases and V 6 bases, and 9 bases lay outside the gene matches. CDR3 length equals 16 residues. CDR3 coding DNA: TGCAGTGCCAGAAGACTAGCGGGAGTAAACTCCTACGAGCAGTACTTC. It is translated as CSARRLAGVNSYEQYF.

This clonotype was seen a handful of times. V usage is TRBV6-1 and J usage is TRBJ2-1; D is ambiguous. The CDR3 has 13 amino acids. Germline loops: CDR1 MNHNS, CDR2 SASEGT. Trimming left V 6 bases short and J 8 bases short, with 14 bases between. The CDR3 coding sequence is TGTGCCAGCAGCCTTCGTCCCTTGGATGAGCAGTTCTTC. Translated, it gives CASSLRPLDEQFF.

The chain links TRBV10-2 to TRBJ2-4; possibly TRBD1 for D (6 bases). Per germline, CDR1 WSHSY and CDR2 SAAADI. V lost 4 bases to trimming and J lost 3 bases, with 10 bases between them. This CDR3 region has 14 residues. Written as DNA, the CDR3 is TGCGCCAGCAGTGTCGTAGGGGGCAAAAACATTCAGTACTTC. Its translation: CASSVVGGKNIQYF.

The V gene is TRBV10-2, the J gene TRBJ2-7, with D perhaps TRBD2 (6 bases). Germline V gene lookup returns CDR1 WSHSY and CDR2 SAAADI. The CDR3 is 17 amino acids. Trimming took off 6 bases at V and 3 bases at J, with 24 bases between the two ends. CDR3 in amino acids: CASRGLKGRLGGYEQYF. In DNA, the CDR3 is TGCGCCAGCAGGGGATTAAAGGGGAGGCTCGGGGGCTACGAGCAGTACTTC.

This clonotype showed up just a few times. The chain is built from TRBV11-2 and TRBJ2-1, with 7 bases lining up with TRBD2. Losses at the gene ends were 5 bases for V and 5 bases for J; bases not matched to a gene: 6. CDR1 and CDR2 (germline): SGHAT, FQNNGV. The CDR3 is 14 residues long. The DNA of the CDR3 is TGTGCCAGCAGCCGGACTAGAGGGAACAATGAGCAGTTCTTC. Translated: CASSRTRGNNEQFF.

This clonotype was seen a few times. The chain carries TRBV7-2 and TRBJ2-3; 9 bases fit TRBD2. The V gene's germline CDR1 is SGHTA and CDR2 FQGNSA. There are 16 residues in the CDR3. The V gene end was trimmed by 5 bases and the J gene end by 8 bases; junction bases not matched to a gene: 14. The CDR3 region has the DNA TGTGCCAGCAGCCGGGGAGTAGCGGGAGTCTCGGGTACGCAGTATTTT. It yields the protein CASSRGVAGVSGTQYF.

This clonotype was recorded a few times. The gene calls are TRBV18 and TRBJ1-2; 7 positions match TRBD1. CDR1 is KGHSH, CDR2 LQKENI, per germline. J lost 12 bases, V lost 5 bases, and 12 bases had no gene match. The CDR3 is 13 amino acids. CDR3 in amino acids: CASSSIKTGWHTF. The DNA of the CDR3 is TGTGCCAGCTCATCGATTAAGACAGGGTGGCACACCTTC.

This clonotype has more than one count but fewer than ten. The V and J genes are TRBV15 and TRBJ1-3, with 7 bases fitting TRBD1. V shed 2 bases and J 0 bases; nucleotides not matched to a gene: 4. This CDR3 has 16 amino acids. The germline V gene encodes CDR1 LNHNV and CDR2 YYDKDF (reference sequence). The CDR3 region has the DNA TGTGCCACCAGCAGATACCAGGGGGGCTCTGGAAACACCATATATTTT. This sequence encodes CATSRYQGGSGNTIYF.

The chain carries TRBV20-1 and TRBJ2-3; unclear D gene. Trimming shortened V by 0 bases and J by 6 bases, and 10 bases separated the two germline ends. This CDR3 has 13 amino acids. Germline lookup yields CDR1 DFQATT and CDR2 SNEGSKA (reference sequence). CDR3 sequence: CSARDWVGDTQYF. The CDR3 DNA reads as TGCAGTGCTAGAGATTGGGTCGGGGATACGCAGTATTTT.